This section outlines one T cell receptor (beta chain) sequence together with its context. Its antigen remains unknown. Germline and genes here are mouse. With the read ending 1 residue before the CDR3 end, the germline J gene is used to fill in that end. Clones were read by immunoSEQ multiplex PCR, and TCRdb kept only the in-frame ones, dropping some. The table shows several thousand clones, with 40% to 55% occurring only once. Time point noted: mouse harvest day 7 after allogeneic transplant. Tail vein injection delivered 10^7 T-cell-depleted bone marrow cells and 10^6 splenic CD5+ T cells. Tissues came from B6→BALB/c major-mismatch GVHD mice at day 7 or 14. This sample is part of a study of tissue T cells after allogeneic stem cell transplantation. General study points: Limitations included a small, clinically heterogeneous cohort and limited sampling depth.

V was trimmed by 0 bases and J by 11 bases, leaving 16 bases between them. This CDR3 comprises 13 residues. Germline CDR1 reads GFQATS; CDR2 reads STVNSAI. Sequencing input: gut tissue. The TCR was taken from a female BALB/c mouse given C57BL/6 T cells with graft-versus-host disease after an allogeneic hematopoietic cell transplant. This chain links TRBV20 with TRBJ1-1; possible D gene TRBD1, 6 bases. CDR3 sequence reads: CGARDPGQRGVFF. Incomplete CDR3 DNA: TGTGGTGCTAGGGATCCCGGACAGCGGGGGGTCTTC. The full variable domain, rest sourced from reference TRBV20 and TRBJ1-1, is GALVYQYPRRTICKSGTSMRMECQAVGFQATSVAWYRQSPQKTFELIALSTVNSAIKYEQNFTQEKFPISHPNLSFSSMTVLNAYLEDRGLYLCGARDPGQRGVFFGKGTRLTVV.